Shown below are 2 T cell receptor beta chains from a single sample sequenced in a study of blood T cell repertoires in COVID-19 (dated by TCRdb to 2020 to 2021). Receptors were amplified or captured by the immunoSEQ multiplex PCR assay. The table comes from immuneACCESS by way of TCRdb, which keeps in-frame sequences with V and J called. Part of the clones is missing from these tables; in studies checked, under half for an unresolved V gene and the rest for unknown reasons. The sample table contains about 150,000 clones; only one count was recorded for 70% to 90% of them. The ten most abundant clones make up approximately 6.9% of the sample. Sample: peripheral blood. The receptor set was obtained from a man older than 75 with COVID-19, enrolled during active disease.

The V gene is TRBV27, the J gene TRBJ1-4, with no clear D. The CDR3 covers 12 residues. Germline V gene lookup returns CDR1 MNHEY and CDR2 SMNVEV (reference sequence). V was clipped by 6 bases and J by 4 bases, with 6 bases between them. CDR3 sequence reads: CASRVGNEKLFF. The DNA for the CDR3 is TGTGCCAGCAGAGTCGGTAATGAAAAACTGTTTTTT.

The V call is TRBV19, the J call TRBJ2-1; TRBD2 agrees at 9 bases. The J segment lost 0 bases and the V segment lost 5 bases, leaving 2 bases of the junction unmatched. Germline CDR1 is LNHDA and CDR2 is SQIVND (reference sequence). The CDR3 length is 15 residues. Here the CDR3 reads CASSFSGGSYNEQFF. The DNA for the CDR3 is TGTGCCAGTAGTTTTAGCGGGGGCTCCTACAATGAGCAGTTCTTC.